The present T cell receptor (beta chain) was sequenced within a study of cytomegalovirus exposure and HLA in healthy donors. Findings and limits, study-wide: It was confirmed in vitro that a few of the CMV-associated chains were specific for CMV antigens. The classifier reportedly diagnosed cytomegalovirus status with high specificity and sensitivity. A later analysis found common viral pathogens apparently linked to several of the most significant clusters.

With 60 Vbeta and 13 Jbeta primers, the PCR was carried out. TCRdb keeps only in-frame clones here, not all; method: immunoSEQ multiplex PCR. Counted here are 250,000 to 350,000 clones, around 86% occurring once; the ten biggest clones make up 3% to 4%. Remarks on this clone: Its antigen remains unknown.

V dropped 6 bases and J dropped 0 bases, with 11 bases sitting between them. This CDR3 region has 13 residues. Germline V gives CDR1 GTSNPN, CDR2 SVGIG (reference sequence). This receptor was taken from a man aged 35 to 55 in good health and CMV-seropositive. Sequencing was done on a sample of PBMCs. The V gene is TRBV30, the J gene TRBJ1-1; a weak D match, TRBD1 (6 bases). In nucleotides, the CDR3 is TGTGCCTGTGAACAGGGCGTGAACACTGAAGCTTTCTTT. This codes for CACEQGVNTEAFF.